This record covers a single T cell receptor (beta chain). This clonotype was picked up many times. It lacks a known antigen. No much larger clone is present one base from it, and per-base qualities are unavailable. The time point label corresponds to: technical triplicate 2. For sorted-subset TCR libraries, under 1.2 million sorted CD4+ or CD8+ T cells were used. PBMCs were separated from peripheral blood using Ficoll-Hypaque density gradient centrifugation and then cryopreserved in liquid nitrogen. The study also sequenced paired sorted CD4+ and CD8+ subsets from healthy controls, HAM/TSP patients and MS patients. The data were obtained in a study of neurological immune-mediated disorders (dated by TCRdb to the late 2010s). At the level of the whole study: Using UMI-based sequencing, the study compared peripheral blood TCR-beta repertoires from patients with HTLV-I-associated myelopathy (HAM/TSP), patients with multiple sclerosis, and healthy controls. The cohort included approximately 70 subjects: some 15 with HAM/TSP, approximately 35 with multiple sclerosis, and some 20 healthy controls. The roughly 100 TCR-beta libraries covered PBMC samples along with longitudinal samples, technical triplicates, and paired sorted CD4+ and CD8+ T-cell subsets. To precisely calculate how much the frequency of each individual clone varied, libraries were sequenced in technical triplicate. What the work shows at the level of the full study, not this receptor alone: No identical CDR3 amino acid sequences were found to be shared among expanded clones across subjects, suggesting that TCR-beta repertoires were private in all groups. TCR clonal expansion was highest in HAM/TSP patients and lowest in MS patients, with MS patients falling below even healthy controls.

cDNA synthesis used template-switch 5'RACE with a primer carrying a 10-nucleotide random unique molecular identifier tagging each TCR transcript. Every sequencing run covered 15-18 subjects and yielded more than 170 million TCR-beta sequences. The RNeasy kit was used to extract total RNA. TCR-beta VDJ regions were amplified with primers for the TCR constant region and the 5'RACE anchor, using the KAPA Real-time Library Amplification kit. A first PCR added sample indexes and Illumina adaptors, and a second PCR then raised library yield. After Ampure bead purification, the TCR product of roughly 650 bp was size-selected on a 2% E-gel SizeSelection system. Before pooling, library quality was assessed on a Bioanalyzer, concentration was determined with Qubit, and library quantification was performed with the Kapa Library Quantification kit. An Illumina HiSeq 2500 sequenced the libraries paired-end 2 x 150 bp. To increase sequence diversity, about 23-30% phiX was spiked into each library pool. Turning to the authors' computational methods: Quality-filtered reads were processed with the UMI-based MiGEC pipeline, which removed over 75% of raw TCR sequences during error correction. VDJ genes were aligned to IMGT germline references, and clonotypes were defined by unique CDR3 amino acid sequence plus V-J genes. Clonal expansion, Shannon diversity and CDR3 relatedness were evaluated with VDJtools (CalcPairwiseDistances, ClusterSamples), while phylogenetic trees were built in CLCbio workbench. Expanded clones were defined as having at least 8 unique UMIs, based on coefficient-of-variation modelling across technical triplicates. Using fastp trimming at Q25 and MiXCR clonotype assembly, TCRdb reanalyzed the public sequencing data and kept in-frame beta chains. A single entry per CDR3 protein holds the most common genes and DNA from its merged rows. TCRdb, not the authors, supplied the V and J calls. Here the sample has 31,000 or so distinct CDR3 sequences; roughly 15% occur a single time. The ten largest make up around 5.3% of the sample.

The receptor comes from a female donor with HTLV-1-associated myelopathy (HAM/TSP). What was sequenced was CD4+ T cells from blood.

The CDR3 is CASSPGTSKQFF. In nucleotides, the sequence is TGTGCCAGCAGCCCCGGGACTAGCAAGCAGTTCTTC. The chain is made from TRBV3-1 and TRBJ2-1, with 9 bases in between that match TRBD2. The germline V gene (reference sequence) supplies CDR1 LGHDT and CDR2 YNNKEL. V is cut back by 4 bases and J by 11 bases, with 3 bases in the junction unmatched. The CDR3 contains 12 residues, cysteine and phenylalanine counted. The CDR3 DNA has 36 bases and is translated from base 1.